The rows below give T cell receptor beta chains drawn from one sample of a study of blood T cell repertoires in COVID-19. Generated by immunoSEQ multiplex PCR, the TCRdb table keeps only in-frame clones and is missing some. This table holds about 200,000 clones, 85% to 90% found once. The sample consisted of peripheral blood. The receptor source for this set is a man over 45 with acute or convalescent COVID-19. The CDR3 runs from the conserved cysteine through the conserved F or W. The order of the fields is J gene, D gene, V gene, CDR3 protein, CDR3 DNA. D genes are given only for firm matches.

TRBJ1-2 . TRBV6-6 CASSYRDSNYGYTF TGTGCCAGCAGTTACCGAGATTCTAACTATGGCTACACCTTC
TRBJ2-1 TRBD2 TRBV7-2 CASSLAWRGGEQFF TGTGCCAGCAGCTTAGCTTGGCGGGGGGGGGAGCAGTTCTTC
TRBJ1-4 TRBD1 TRBV6-5 CASSYDRAPNEKLFF TGTGCCAGCAGTTACGACAGGGCTCCTAATGAAAAACTGTTTTTT
TRBJ2-1 TRBD2 TRBV5-1 CASSTGGTSGGGQFF TGCGCCAGCAGCACGGGAGGGACTAGCGGGGGCGGGCAGTTCTTC
TRBJ1-2 . TRBV7-9 CASSLVSNYGYTF TGTGCCAGCAGCTTAGTATCTAACTATGGCTACACCTTC
TRBJ2-3 TRBD1 TRBV7-9 CASSTDRAADTQYF TGTGCCAGCAGCACGGACAGGGCGGCAGATACGCAGTATTTT
TRBJ1-1 . TRBV27 CASRTSLRGNTEAFF TGTGCCAGCAGAACTAGCCTCCGGGGGAACACTGAAGCTTTCTTT
TRBJ1-4 TRBD1 TRBV5-4 CASSLATGGDEKLFF TGTGCCAGCAGCTTGGCAACAGGGGGTGATGAAAAACTGTTTTTT
TRBJ1-5 . TRBV11-2 CASAREGQPQHF TGTGCCAGCGCGAGGGAGGGACAGCCCCAGCATTTT
TRBJ1-5 TRBD1 TRBV20-1 CSASFRDRGLSPQHF TGCAGTGCTAGTTTCCGGGACAGGGGACTTTCACCCCAGCATTTT
TRBJ1-2 . TRBV5-6 CASSFLTRRNYGYTF TGTGCCAGCAGCTTCCTGACACGCCGTAACTATGGCTACACCTTC
TRBJ2-1 TRBD2 TRBV3-1/TRBV3-2 CASSRRGLAPSGYNEQFF TGTGCCAGCAGCCGAAGAGGTTTGGCGCCTAGCGGTTACAATGAGCAGTTCTTC